The 15 T cell receptor beta chains below all came from one sample that was sequenced in a study of CD8 T cells in ankylosing spondylitis. General study findings and limits: A TCR beta motif made of about 8 highly homologous variants seemed typical of ankylosing spondylitis blood.

TCRdb re-called the 5' RACE reads with MiXCR, one entry per CDR3 protein. The sample has around 430,000 distinct CDR3 sequences; over 15% are singletons. Their cognate antigens are unknown. The sequenced sample was blood, either unsorted or a sorted T cell fraction (not recorded which). Receptors originate from a male donor with ankylosing spondylitis.

This clonotype was counted between two and nine times. This sequence joins TRBV20-1 and TRBJ2-7; no clear D. This CDR3 has 14 amino acids. V was cut by 0 bases and J by 2 bases, with 11 bases left in between. The germline V gene encodes CDR1 DFQATT and CDR2 SNEGSKA (reference sequence). The CDR3: CSARDSVRPYEQYF. The CDR3 nucleotides are TGCAGTGCTAGAGATTCGGTGAGACCCTACGAGCAGTACTTC.

The rearrangement joins TRBV20-1 to TRBJ1-6, with TRBD1 matching over 8 bases. There are 14 residues in the CDR3. V was clipped by 8 bases and J by 0 bases; unmatched bases: 3. Germline CDR1 and CDR2: DFQATT and SNEGSKA (reference sequence). Here the CDR3 reads CSLDRVSYNSPLHF. The CDR3 region has the DNA TGCAGTCTGGACAGGGTCTCCTATAATTCACCCCTCCACTTT.

This clonotype was seen only a few times. This chain connects TRBV27 to TRBJ2-1, with D perhaps assigned TRBD1 or TRBD2 (6 bases each). The CDR3 runs 14 residues. V was cut by 4 bases and J by 7 bases, with 14 bases left in between. Germline CDR1 MNHEY, CDR2 SMNVEV (reference sequence). CDR3 nucleotide sequence: TGTGCCAGCAGTTCACGGGAGAGGGGGAATGAGCAGTTCTTC. Amino acid sequence: CASSSRERGNEQFF.

J is TRBJ2-3 and V is TRBV7-9; 7 nucleotides align to TRBD2. The germline gives CDR1 SEHNR, CDR2 FQNEAQ (reference sequence). The trim removed 2 bases at V and 3 bases at J, leaving 8 bases unmatched. The CDR3 totals 16 residues. In DNA, the CDR3 is TGTGCCAGCAGCTTAACCCTGACAGCGGGGACAGATACGCAGTATTTT. It translates to CASSLTLTAGTDTQYF.

This chain links TRBV2 with TRBJ2-3, with a weak D call TRBD1 (6 bases). The V end lost 3 bases, the J end lost 10 bases, and 11 bases lay between the germline ends. The CDR3 consists of 12 residues. CDR1 SNHLY and CDR2 FYNNEI come from the germline V gene. CDR3 amino acids: CASSELKGAQYF. CDR3 DNA: TGTGCCAGCAGTGAGCTTAAGGGGGCGCAGTATTTT. Combining the CDR3 with reference TRBV2 and TRBJ2-3 gives the whole variable domain EPEVTQTPSHQVTQMGQEVILRCVPISNHLYFYWYRQILGQKVEFLVSFYNNEISEKSEIFDDQFSVERPDGSNFTLKIRSTKLEDSAMYFCASSELKGAQYFGPGTRLTVL.

The chain uses TRBV12-3 or TRBV12-4 and TRBJ2-2, with TRBD1 as a possible D gene (5 bases). Deletions cut 4 bases from V and 2 bases from J, with 11 bases between. This CDR3 contains 15 residues. The CDR3 loop reads CASSWGSINTGELFF. The CDR3 DNA sequence: TGTGCCAGCAGTTGGGGCAGTATAAACACCGGGGAGCTGTTTTTT.

This clonotype was seen only a few times. The rearrangement uses TRBV3-1 and TRBJ1-5; D gene unclear. V was pared by 1 base and J by 2 bases, with 9 bases between. CDR1 is LGHDT and CDR2 is YNNKEL in the germline V gene (reference sequence). The CDR3 covers 15 residues. CDR3 in DNA: TGTGCCAGCAGCCAAGGCATCGGAGGCAATCAGCCCCAGCATTTT. As protein: CASSQGIGGNQPQHF. Combining the CDR3 with reference TRBV3-1 and TRBJ1-5 gives the whole variable domain DTAVSQTPKYLVTQMGNDKSIKCEQNLGHDTMYWYKQDSKKFLKIMFSYNNKELIINETVPNRFSPKSPDKAHLNLHINSLELGDSAVYFCASSQGIGGNQPQHFGDGTRLSIL.

V usage is TRBV15 and J usage is TRBJ2-2; D is unclear. Trimming left V 0 bases short and J 6 bases short, with 5 bases between. This CDR3 has 13 residues. CDR1 and CDR2 from the germline V gene are LNHNV and YYDKDF (reference sequence). Written as DNA, the CDR3 is TGTGCCACCAGCAGAGATACCGCCGGGGAGCTGTTTTTT. Protein product: CATSRDTAGELFF.

The chain joins TRBV12-3 or TRBV12-4 to TRBJ1-5, with D possibly TRBD1 on 5 matching bases. V was pared by 10 bases and J by 7 bases, with 17 bases between. The CDR3 sequence is 13 residues long. DNA for the CDR3: TGTGCCACCACCCCCGGGGGAGGGCAGCCCCAGCATTTT. As protein: CATTPGGGQPQHF.

This clonotype was counted only a few times. This rearrangement joins TRBV15 to TRBJ2-5; D is ambiguous. V shed 3 bases and J shed 1 base, with 9 bases lying between them. The germline V gene encodes CDR1 LNHNV and CDR2 YYDKDF (reference sequence). The CDR3 has 14 residues. Here the CDR3 DNA reads TGTGCCACCAGCAGCCGACCCTCCCAAGAGACCCAGTACTTC. This gives the protein CATSSRPSQETQYF.

V and J are TRBV3-1 and TRBJ1-2; unclear D gene. With 0 bases removed from V and 2 bases from J, the gap between germline ends came to 10 bases. The CDR3 sequence is 15 residues long. Germline V gives CDR1 LGHDT, CDR2 YNNKEL (reference sequence). CDR3 nucleotide sequence: TGTGCCAGCAGCCAAGATCTTGCAGGAAACTATGGCTACACCTTC. It translates to CASSQDLAGNYGYTF.

This clonotype has a handful of counts. This chain uses TRBV7-2 with TRBJ1-1; D perhaps matches TRBD1 (5 bases). The CDR3 totals 14 residues. The germline gives CDR1 SGHTA, CDR2 FQGNSA. Trimming removed 1 base from V and 7 bases from J, with 13 bases in between. The CDR3 here is CASSLGTGFHEAFF. The CDR3 DNA reads TGTGCCAGCAGCTTAGGAACAGGCTTTCATGAAGCTTTCTTT.

This clonotype showed up just a few times. The rearrangement uses TRBV12-3 or TRBV12-4 and TRBJ2-3; no definite D call. The CDR3 covers 14 residues. The V and J ends lost 6 bases and 2 bases respectively, with 12 bases between them. As DNA, the CDR3 is TGTGCCAGCAGCTCATTACTTAACACAGATACGCAGTATTTT. It specifies CASSSLLNTDTQYF.

The chain couples TRBV2 to TRBJ1-2; no definite D call. Germline CDR1 is SNHLY and CDR2 is FYNNEI. Trimming stripped 2 bases from V and 4 bases from J, with 8 bases between. The CDR3 has 13 residues. The CDR3 DNA reads as TGTGCCAGCAGTGAATTGACACCCTATGGCTACACCTTC. This encodes CASSELTPYGYTF.

V is TRBV6-1 and J is TRBJ2-1; D may be TRBD2 (6 bases). CDR1 and CDR2 (germline): MNHNS, SASEGT. V gave up 6 bases and J gave up 3 bases, with 21 bases separating them. The CDR3 runs to 17 residues. The CDR3 here is CASRLTTGLGGYNEQFF. Here the CDR3 DNA reads TGTGCCAGCAGACTCACCACAGGCCTGGGGGGCTACAATGAGCAGTTCTTC.